These 24 T cell receptor beta chains share one sample of origin, sequenced in a study of T cells expressing NK-cell markers. Each CDR3 protein gets one entry in TCRdb, which reprocessed the 5' RACE reads and gives no DNA. Its table lists approximately 550,000 distinct CDR3 sequences. The sample taken for sequencing was blood T cells: a sorted CD56 or NKG2C T cell subset, CD4+ or CD8+ T cells, or bulk PBMC T cells (not recorded which). Receptors originate from a young man in good health.

V usage is TRBV12-3 or TRBV12-4 and J usage is TRBJ1-4. This CDR3 is built from 12 residues. The CDR3 sequence: CASSLEDEKLFF.

The chain employs TRBV6-5 and TRBJ2-1; TCRdb's assignment of TRBD2 cannot be checked, as there is no DNA. The CDR3 is made up of 17 amino acids. Germline CDR1 is MNHEY and CDR2 is SVGAGI. The CDR3 sequence: CASSYTPASGTNNEQFF.

The V gene is TRBV29-1, the J gene TRBJ2-3; the TCRdb D gene call, TRBD2, has no DNA to confirm it. CDR1 and CDR2 (germline): SQVTM, ANQGSEA. The CDR3 contains 20 residues. CDR3 sequence reads: CSVEDVFWREGSASTDTQYF.

The chain links TRBV7-8 to TRBJ2-3; checking the TCRdb D call of TRBD2 is not possible without DNA. The V gene's germline CDR1 is SGHVS and CDR2 FQNEAQ. This CDR3 has 16 amino acids. This CDR3 reads CASSPGTSESTSTQYF.

This chain connects TRBV5-1 to TRBJ2-3. This CDR3 region has 12 residues. The germline V gene has CDR1 SGHRS and CDR2 YFSETQ. CDR3 region: CASSLSDDTQYF.

The rearrangement links TRBV5-5 to TRBJ2-1; there is no DNA to check the TCRdb D call of TRBD2. The length of the CDR3 is 14 residues. Germline CDR1 is SGHKS and CDR2 is YYEKEE (reference sequence). The CDR3 sequence: CASSLTSGYNEQFF.

The chain employs TRBV20-1 and TRBJ1-1; TCRdb's D gene call, TRBD1, goes unchecked for lack of DNA. This CDR3 has 12 residues. Germline CDR1 and CDR2: DFQATT and SNEGSKA (reference sequence). The CDR3 loop is CSAPGRGTEAFF.

This chain links TRBV12-3 or TRBV12-4 with TRBJ1-6; as DNA is missing, the TRBD1 call by TCRdb cannot be tested. There are 15 residues in the CDR3. CDR3 region: CASRGERTGGSPLHF.

The genes are TRBV20-1 and TRBJ1-1. This CDR3 has 14 amino acids. The V gene's germline CDR1 is DFQATT and CDR2 SNEGSKA (reference sequence). The CDR3 loop is CSARDRRRLTEAFF.

V and J are TRBV10-3 and TRBJ2-1; absent DNA, TCRdb's TRBD2 call cannot be checked. Germline CDR1 ENHRY, CDR2 SYGVKD. This CDR3 spans 17 amino acids. CDR3 loop: CAISESLRGASYNEQFF.

The chain recombines TRBV5-1 with TRBJ2-5; TCRdb reports TRBD1, a call that lacks DNA to check it against. This CDR3 is 15 amino acids long. The germline gives CDR1 SGHRS, CDR2 YFSETQ. CDR3 loop: CASSSRGTEKETQYF.

The V call is TRBV28, the J call TRBJ1-6. Germline-derived CDR1 and CDR2 are MDHEN and SYDVKM. The CDR3 consists of 13 residues. CDR3 sequence reads: CASSPFRTSTHHF.

The rearrangement uses TRBV2 and TRBJ2-4. The length of the CDR3 is 14 residues. From germline, CDR1 is SNHLY and CDR2 FYNNEI. The CDR3 sequence: CATLDPLAKNIQYF.

The chain links TRBV12-3 or TRBV12-4 to TRBJ2-3; with no DNA, the TCRdb D assignment of TRBD2 cannot be verified. The CDR3 contains 17 residues. CDR3 region: CASSLHRLAGVLDTQYF.

CDR3 sequence reads: CASSSGQGYTF. The chain combines TRBV12-3 or TRBV12-4 with TRBJ1-2; TCRdb returns TRBD1, unconfirmable since there is no DNA. The CDR3 length is 11 residues.

V is TRBV20-1 and J is TRBJ2-1; TCRdb outputs TRBD1, but without DNA this stays unchecked. This CDR3 is 16 amino acids long. Germline V lookup: CDR1 DFQATT, CDR2 SNEGSKA (reference sequence). CDR3 region: CSAKPPLGSSYNEQFF.

This chain joins TRBV7-2 and TRBJ2-4; TCRdb designates TRBD2, a call that cannot be tested without DNA. Germline values: CDR1 SGHTA, CDR2 FQGNSA. CDR3 length: 17 amino acids. CDR3 loop: CASSLAWGREEGNIQYF.

This chain joins TRBV12-3 or TRBV12-4 and TRBJ2-5. The CDR3 is made up of 13 amino acids. The CDR3 protein is CASSLGDRETQYF.

The chain couples TRBV29-1 to TRBJ2-4; with no DNA, the TCRdb D assignment of TRBD1 cannot be verified. The germline CDR1 and CDR2 sequences are SQVTM and ANQGSEA. The CDR3 is 12 amino acids. CDR3 sequence: CSVEVTGGGLNF.

The rearrangement uses TRBV4-2 and TRBJ2-5. This CDR3 has 12 amino acids. CDR1 and CDR2 (germline): LGHNA, YNFKEQ. The CDR3 here is CASSPDEETQYF.

This chain links TRBV27 with TRBJ2-7; the D call from TCRdb, TRBD1, cannot be confirmed without DNA. CDR1 is MNHEY and CDR2 is SMNVEV in the germline V gene (reference sequence). The CDR3 sequence is 16 residues long. The CDR3 loop is CASSPTFDRKGYEQYF.

This rearrangement joins TRBV20-1 to TRBJ2-6; TCRdb's D call, TRBD1, is unchecked because there is no DNA. The V gene's germline CDR1 is DFQATT and CDR2 SNEGSKA (reference sequence). The CDR3 contains 16 residues. The CDR3 sequence: CSATLDRGSGANVLTF.

The chain uses TRBV30 and TRBJ2-7; TCRdb proposes TRBD1, but this gene call is untestable without DNA. Per the germline V gene, CDR1 is GTSNPN and CDR2 is SVGIG (reference sequence). There are 13 residues in the CDR3. The CDR3 spells CAWSARGVDEQYF.

This sequence joins TRBV10-3 and TRBJ1-2; TCRdb picks TRBD1, but there is no DNA to check that call. CDR1 is ENHRY and CDR2 is SYGVKD in the germline V gene. The CDR3 extends over 13 amino acids. This CDR3 is CAISESAGMGYTF.